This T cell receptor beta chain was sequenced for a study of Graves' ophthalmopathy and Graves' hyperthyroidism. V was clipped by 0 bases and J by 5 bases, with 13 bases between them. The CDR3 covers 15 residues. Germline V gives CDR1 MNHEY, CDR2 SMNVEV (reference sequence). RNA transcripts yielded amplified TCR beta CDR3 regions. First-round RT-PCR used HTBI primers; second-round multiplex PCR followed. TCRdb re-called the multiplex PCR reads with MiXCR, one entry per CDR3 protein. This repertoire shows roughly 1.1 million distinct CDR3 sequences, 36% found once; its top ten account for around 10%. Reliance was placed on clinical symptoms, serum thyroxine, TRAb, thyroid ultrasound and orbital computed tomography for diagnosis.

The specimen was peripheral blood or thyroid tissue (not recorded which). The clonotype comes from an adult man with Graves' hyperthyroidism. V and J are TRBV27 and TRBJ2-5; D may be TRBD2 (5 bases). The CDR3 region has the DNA TGTGCCAGCAGTTTATCCCTTAGCGTCCGGGAGACCCAGTACTTC. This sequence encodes CASSLSLSVRETQYF.